This record concerns one T cell receptor beta chain sequence. Its specificity is not known. V shed 5 bases and J 0 bases; nucleotides not matched to a gene: 11. Per the germline V gene, CDR1 is SEHNR and CDR2 is FQNEAQ (reference sequence). The CDR3 extends over 17 amino acids. Via MiXCR, TCRdb re-called the RT-PCR reads, giving one row per CDR3 protein. The repertoire holds over 750,000 distinct CDR3 sequences, with around 20% as singletons. This sample is drawn from a study of response to subunit inactivated influenza vaccine. Study-level points and caveats: Each seasonal flu vaccination may recruit only limited new T cells, authors suggested.

The TCR comes from a man aged 50 to 59 who received an inactivated influenza vaccine. The rearrangement joins TRBV7-9 to TRBJ2-7; the match to TRBD1 covers 9 bases. The sequenced sample was PBMCs from blood, obtained roughly 5 days after vaccination. The chain's CDR3 is CASSHGTGRIVSYEQYF. In DNA, the CDR3 is TGTGCCAGCAGCCACGGGACAGGGAGGATCGTCTCCTACGAGCAGTACTTC. The full variable domain, with the rest looked up from reference TRBV7-9 and TRBJ2-7, is DTGVSQNPRHKITKRGQNVTFRCDPISEHNRLYWYRQTLGQGPEFLTYFQNEAQLEKSRLLSDRFSAERPKGSFSTLEIQRTEQGDSAMYLCASSHGTGRIVSYEQYFGPGTRLTVT.